Listed below are T cell receptor beta chains from one sample, sequenced in a study of OX40 agonist ivuxolimab in advanced cancers. The method was immunoSEQ multiplex PCR; TCRdb's version includes in-frame clones alone and lacks a portion of them. The table has roughly 49,000 clones, 81% seen once. Sequencing used CD4+ or CD8+ T cells sorted from blood, obtained in a trial of the OX40 agonist ivuxolimab. The source of these receptors is an adult with an advanced solid tumor such as melanoma, head and neck, liver or kidney cancer. Both conserved end residues are trimmed from each CDR3. Clone size is stated in some rows and not others, as once, few, many or a class when expanded.

TRBJ1-6 | TRBV7-2 | once | 14 | ASSLAAGSLRAPLH
TRBJ1-6 | TRBV9 | - | 14 | ASSVDGQTYNSPLH
TRBJ1-1 | TRBV6-6 | - | 11 | ASSYKGDTEAF
TRBJ1-4 | TRBV7-9 | - | 12 | ASSLGQGNEKLF
TRBJ2-7 | TRBV30 | - | 14 | AWDPGTSAGNYEQY
TRBJ1-5 | TRBV4-1 | - | 13 | ASSHAGTLNQPQH
TRBJ1-3 | TRBV9 | - | 14 | ASSVDLETGGTTIY
TRBJ1-1 | TRBV19 | - | 13 | ASSIGAGDYTEAF
TRBJ2-6 | TRBV7-7 | - | 13 | ASSPSGEGANVLT
TRBJ2-6 | TRBV5-4 | - | 14 | ASSQWDNSGANVLT
TRBJ1-1 | TRBV2 | - | 13 | ASSEGRVLNTEAF
TRBJ1-2 | TRBV2 | - | 14 | ASSPYQTGLGYGYT
TRBJ2-3 | TRBV30 | - | 12 | AWSVGAGTDTQY
TRBJ2-5 | TRBV2 | - | 14 | ASSEASGGVQETQY
TRBJ2-7 | TRBV7-8 | - | 10 | ASSLVMGEQY
TRBJ2-2 | TRBV29-1 | - | 12 | SAGRPERLGELF
TRBJ2-7 | TRBV4-1 | - | 12 | ASSQALAGDEQY
TRBJ2-3 | TRBV13 | - | 11 | ASSPPWPDTQY
TRBJ2-5 | TRBV7-9 | - | 13 | ASSARDMYQETQY
TRBJ2-2 | TRBV28 | - | 12 | ASIGLMNTGELF
TRBJ2-3 | TRBV10-3 | few | 11 | AIRPAGTDTQY
TRBJ1-2 | TRBV2 | - | 13 | ASSENRGYLYGYT
TRBJ1-1 | TRBV11-2 | - | 12 | ASSRSPGDTEAF
TRBJ1-2 | TRBV27 | - | 11 | ASSLEGGYGYT
TRBJ2-7 | TRBV27 | - | 12 | ASSAIGGGDEQY
TRBJ2-4 | TRBV2 | - | 11 | ASMLRGGNIQY
TRBJ2-5 | TRBV2 | few | 15 | ASTFGQGTVYQETQY
TRBJ1-2 | TRBV4-3 | - | 13 | ASSQNPGPRDGYT
TRBJ2-5 | TRBV7-9 | - | 11 | ASSTTGGETQY
TRBJ2-3 | TRBV5-4 | - | 13 | ASSLGLHPTDTQY
TRBJ1-1 | TRBV27 | - | 11 | ASSFLENTEAF
TRBJ2-1 | TRBV28 | few | 11 | ASSLRVHNEQF
TRBJ1-2 | TRBV6-1 | - | 11 | ASGTGVNYGYT
TRBJ2-1 | TRBV7-6 | - | 16 | ASSLEATGQDSYNEQF
TRBJ2-5 | TRBV29-1 | - | 16 | SVEGFFREPLYQETQY
TRBJ2-6 | TRBV2 | - | 15 | ASSVSTRDSGANVLT
TRBJ2-3 | TRBV7-6 | - | 13 | ASSGQAGGTDTQY
TRBJ1-6 | TRBV19 | - | 12 | ASSIRDGFPPLH
TRBJ2-6 | TRBV13 | once | 17 | ASSAGQGQVVFGANVLT
TRBJ2-1 | TRBV7-9 | - | 13 | ASSFGTGVLNEQF
TRBJ2-7 | TRBV7-9 | - | 12 | ASSLEGGHYEQY
TRBJ1-1 | TRBV6-6 | - | 13 | ASSFQQGKATEAF
TRBJ2-1 | TRBV9 | - | 12 | ASSVEGAYNEQF
TRBJ2-3 | TRBV19 | - | 13 | ASSMKAPKADTQY
TRBJ2-4 | TRBV4-3 | - | 13 | ASSRGTGAKNIQY
TRBJ1-1 | TRBV6-5 | - | 12 | ASSYSAGGTEAF
TRBJ1-1 | TRBV9 | few | 13 | ASSVGGLMNTEAF
TRBJ2-1 | TRBV27 | - | 12 | ASSLYGTYNEQF
TRBJ1-2 | TRBV2 | once | 13 | ASSEAGGLGYGYT
TRBJ2-1 | TRBV19 | - | 13 | ASSIMWGAYNEQF
TRBJ2-3 | TRBV10-1 | - | 14 | ARRTSGRASPDTQY
TRBJ1-2 | TRBV7-6 | once | 12 | ASSPWGRGSGYT
TRBJ1-2 | TRBV4-1 | - | 13 | ASSQTETGNYGYT
TRBJ2-4 | TRBV19 | - | 14 | ASSIDEIAGENIQY
TRBJ1-1 | TRBV27 | - | 13 | ASSLSGGGNTEAF
TRBJ2-1 | TRBV7-2 | - | 12 | ASGLWPGDNEQF
TRBJ1-1 | TRBV6-5 | - | 13 | ASSFLTVTRPEAF
TRBJ2-7 | TRBV18 | - | 12 | ASSPGGMAYEQY
TRBJ2-1 | TRBV11-2 | - | 13 | ASSSGTSRYNEQF